This T cell receptor (beta chain) was sequenced during a study of CD8+CD57+ T cells in acquired aplastic anemia. Background on the study: Sorted CD4+ and CD8+ cells yielded around 3.2 ug of DNA on average.

This clonotype was seen a handful of times. It may be a read error: a sequence one base away is much more abundant. The use of genomic DNA as template underpinned the TCR beta VDJ and CDR3 profiling. TCRdb called the reads again in MiXCR, with one record for every CDR3 protein. Found here are about 180,000 distinct CDR3 sequences, 48% of them singletons; the top ten hold 1.8%. The ends lost 5 bases at V and 7 bases at J; junction bases unmatched: 9. The germline V gene has CDR1 MNHNS and CDR2 SASEGT. There are 14 residues in the CDR3. Patients selected for sequencing had displayed CD8+CD57+ cell expansion by flow cytometry.

The clonotype comes from a human donor with aplastic anemia. This chain connects TRBV6-1 to TRBJ1-2; 8 bases map to TRBD1. Specimen: sorted CD4+, CD8+, or CD8+CD57+ T cells (not recorded which) from PBMCs. CDR3 amino acids: CASSTTDRAAGYTF. CDR3 DNA: TGTGCCAGCAGTACCACGGACAGGGCTGCTGGCTACACCTTC.